The 9 T cell receptor beta chains in this list originate from one sample, sequenced in a study of blood T cell repertoires in COVID-19. Sequencing was performed with immunoSEQ multiplex PCR; in TCRdb, only in-frame clones are kept and a portion is missing. The sample consists of fewer than 700,000 clones, 85% to 90% of them appearing once. Sequencing was done on a sample of peripheral blood. These receptors came from a woman in her forties or fifties with COVID-19, enrolled during active disease.

The chain uses TRBV24-1 and TRBJ1-5; TRBD1 matches 11 bases. V shed 4 bases, J shed 7 bases, and the junction held 2 bases outside the gene matches. Germline CDR1 is KGHDR and CDR2 is SFDVKD. The CDR3 runs to 14 residues. This CDR3 reads CATSERDRGQPQHF. For the CDR3, the DNA is TGTGCCACCAGTGAGCGGGACAGGGGGCAGCCCCAGCATTTT.

The rearrangement joins TRBV10-3 to TRBJ2-7, with 7 nucleotides matching TRBD1. V shed 3 bases and J 6 bases; nucleotides not matched to a gene: 2. The CDR3 length is 12 residues. Germline CDR1 is ENHRY and CDR2 is SYGVKD. Here the CDR3 DNA reads TGTGCCATCAGTGAAACAGGGGTCGAGCAGTACTTC. This codes for CAISETGVEQYF.

This chain uses TRBV2 with TRBJ1-1; maybe TRBD1 (6 bases). The germline V gene encodes CDR1 SNHLY and CDR2 FYNNEI. Trimming took 5 bases from V and 0 from J, leaving 10 bases between them. The CDR3 is made up of 14 amino acids. As DNA, the CDR3 is TGTGCCAGCAGTTTCACAGGGATGAACACTGAAGCTTTCTTT. It yields the protein CASSFTGMNTEAFF. Combining the CDR3 with reference TRBV2 and TRBJ1-1 gives the whole variable domain EPEVTQTPSHQVTQMGQEVILRCVPISNHLYFYWYRQILGQKVEFLVSFYNNEISEKSEIFDDQFSVERPDGSNFTLKIRSTKLEDSAMYFCASSFTGMNTEAFFGQGTRLTVV.

V and J are TRBV20-1 and TRBJ1-5; TRBD1 matches 7 bases. The CDR3 sequence is 15 residues long. V was pared by 3 bases and J by 7 bases, with 12 bases of the junction left unmatched. CDR1 and CDR2 (germline): DFQATT, SNEGSKA (reference sequence). CDR3 loop: CSASRLMTGFQPQHF. The CDR3 nucleotides are TGCAGTGCTAGTAGGTTGATGACAGGGTTCCAGCCCCAGCATTTT.

This rearrangement joins TRBV6-5 to TRBJ1-1, with 8 nucleotides matching TRBD1. With V trimmed by 2 bases and J by 5 bases, 7 bases remained unmatched. The germline CDR1 and CDR2 sequences are MNHEY and SVGAGI. This CDR3 contains 15 residues. CDR3 nucleotide sequence: TGTGCCAGCAGTTACCTCTGGACAGGGAGGACTGAAGCTTTCTTT. It yields the protein CASSYLWTGRTEAFF.

V gene TRBV19 combines with J gene TRBJ2-7; TRBD1 aligns across 8 bases. The germline CDR1 and CDR2 sequences are LNHDA and SQIVND (reference sequence). After removal of 2 bases from V and 2 bases from J, the junction contained 5 bases not matched to a gene. The CDR3 spans 15 residues. The CDR3 coding sequence is TGTGCCAGTAGTATACAGGGGGCGCTTACCTACGAGCAGTACTTC. It encodes CASSIQGALTYEQYF.

The chain employs TRBV5-4 and TRBJ2-1, with TRBD2 matching over 8 bases. Germline V CDR1 and CDR2: SGHNT, YYREEE (reference sequence). This CDR3 is 16 amino acids long. J was trimmed by 0 bases and V by 5 bases; bases with no gene match: 7. The chain's CDR3 is CASRPERGSSYNEQFF. CDR3 nucleotides: TGTGCCAGCAGACCGGAGCGGGGGAGCTCCTACAATGAGCAGTTCTTC.

V usage is TRBV4-1 and J usage is TRBJ1-3, with D unresolved. V shed 1 base and J shed 7 bases, with 5 bases lying between them. CDR1 and CDR2 (germline): MGHRA, YSYEKL. This CDR3 is built from 12 residues. The CDR3 DNA follows: TGCGCCAGCAGCCAAGTGGGCAACACCATATATTTT. This encodes CASSQVGNTIYF.

The rearrangement links TRBV28 to TRBJ1-1; D is uncertain. CDR3 length: 14 amino acids. The germline V and J ends were trimmed by 7 bases and 2 bases, with 14 bases remaining between them. From germline, CDR1 is MDHEN and CDR2 SYDVKM. The CDR3 DNA sequence: TGTGCCAGCACCCCAGCGGTGTTAAACACTGAAGCTTTCTTT. Its translation: CASTPAVLNTEAFF.